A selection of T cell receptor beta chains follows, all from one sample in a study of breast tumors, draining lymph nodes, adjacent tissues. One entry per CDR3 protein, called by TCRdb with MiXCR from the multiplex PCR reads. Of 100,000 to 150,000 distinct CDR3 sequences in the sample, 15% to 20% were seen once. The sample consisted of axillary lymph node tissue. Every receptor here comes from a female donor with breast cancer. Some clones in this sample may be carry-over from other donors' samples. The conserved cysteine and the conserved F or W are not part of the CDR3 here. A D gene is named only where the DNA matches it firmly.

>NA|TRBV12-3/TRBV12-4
ASSPGTGETQY
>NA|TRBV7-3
ASGLTNTGELF
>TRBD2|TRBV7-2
ATCLFFSGAQETQY
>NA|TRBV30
AWEAGMNTGELF
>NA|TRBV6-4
ASKPTLGQF
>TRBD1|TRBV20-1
SARDLARGFGEQF
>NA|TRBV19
ASSIVEGRQETQY
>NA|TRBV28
ATRGQYNSPLH
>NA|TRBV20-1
SASQRTPTDTQY
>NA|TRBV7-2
ASKTRTGSETQY
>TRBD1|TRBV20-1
SARGSQGWTNEKLF
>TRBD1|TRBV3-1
ASSQRGQNNSPLN
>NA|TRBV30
AWSEGFWTSGEQF
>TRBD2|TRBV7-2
ASTLLAGATNEQF
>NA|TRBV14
ASSQASYIRQSNSPLH
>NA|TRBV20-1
SAGLTGVSDTQY
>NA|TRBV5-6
ASSLGSPQETQY
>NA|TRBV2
ASIKGEGTYEQY
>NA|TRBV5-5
ASSLGSGGNYGYT
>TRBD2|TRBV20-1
SARVRTSGASRAETQH